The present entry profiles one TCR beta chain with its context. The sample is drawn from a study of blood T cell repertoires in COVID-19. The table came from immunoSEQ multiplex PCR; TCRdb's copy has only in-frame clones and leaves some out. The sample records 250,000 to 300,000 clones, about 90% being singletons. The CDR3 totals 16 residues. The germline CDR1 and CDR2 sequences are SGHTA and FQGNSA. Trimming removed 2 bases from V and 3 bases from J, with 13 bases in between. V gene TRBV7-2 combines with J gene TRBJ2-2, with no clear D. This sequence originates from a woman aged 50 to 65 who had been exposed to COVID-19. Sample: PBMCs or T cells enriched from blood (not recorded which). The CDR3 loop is CASSLYKATDTGELFF. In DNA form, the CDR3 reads TGTGCCAGCAGCTTATATAAGGCTACAGACACCGGGGAGCTGTTTTTT. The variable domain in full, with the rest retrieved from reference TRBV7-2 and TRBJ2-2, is GAGVSQSPSNKVTEKGKDVELRCDPISGHTALYWYRQSLGQGLEFLIYFQGNSAPDKSGLPSDRFSAERTGGSVSTLTIQRTQQEDSAVYLCASSLYKATDTGELFFGEGSRLTVL.